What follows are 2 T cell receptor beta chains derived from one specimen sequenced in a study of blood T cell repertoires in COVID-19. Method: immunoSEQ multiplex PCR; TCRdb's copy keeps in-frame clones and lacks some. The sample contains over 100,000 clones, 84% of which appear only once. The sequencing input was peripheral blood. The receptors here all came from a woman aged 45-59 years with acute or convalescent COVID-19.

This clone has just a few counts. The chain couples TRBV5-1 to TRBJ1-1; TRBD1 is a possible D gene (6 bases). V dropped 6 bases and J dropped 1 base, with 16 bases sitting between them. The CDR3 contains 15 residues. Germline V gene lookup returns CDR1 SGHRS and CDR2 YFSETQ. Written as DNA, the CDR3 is TGCGCCAGCACTTCAAGGGGGACAAGGAACACTGAAGCTTTCTTT. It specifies CASTSRGTRNTEAFF.

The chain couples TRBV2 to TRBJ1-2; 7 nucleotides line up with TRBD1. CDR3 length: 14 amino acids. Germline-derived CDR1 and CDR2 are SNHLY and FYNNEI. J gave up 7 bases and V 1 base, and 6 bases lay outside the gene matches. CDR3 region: CASSEGTGVSGYTF. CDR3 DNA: TGTGCCAGCAGTGAAGGTACAGGGGTAAGTGGCTACACCTTC. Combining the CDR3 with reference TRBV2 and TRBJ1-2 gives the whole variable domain EPEVTQTPSHQVTQMGQEVILRCVPISNHLYFYWYRQILGQKVEFLVSFYNNEISEKSEIFDDQFSVERPDGSNFTLKIRSTKLEDSAMYFCASSEGTGVSGYTFGSGTRLTVV.